The 10 T cell receptor beta chains presented below share a single source sample, sequenced in a study of blood T cell repertoires in COVID-19. Libraries were prepared by immunoSEQ multiplex PCR; TCRdb keeps only in-frame clonotypes and omits some of them. The repertoire holds about 190,000 clones, with about 86% as singletons. Sequencing used peripheral blood. These receptors originate from a woman aged 70-85 years with COVID-19, enrolled during active disease.

The chain couples TRBV25-1 to TRBJ2-7; D might be TRBD2 (5 bases). This CDR3 has 13 amino acids. V lost 4 bases and J 4 bases, leaving 11 bases between the germline ends. Germline assignment: CDR1 MGHDK and CDR2 SYGVNS. The CDR3 is CASSALTSYEQYF. The CDR3 coding sequence is TGTGCCAGCAGTGCCCTAACTAGTTACGAGCAGTACTTC.

The J gene is TRBJ2-4, the V gene TRBV4-1; TRBD1 agrees at 11 bases. V was clipped by 4 bases and J by 2 bases; unmatched bases: 4. CDR3 length: 16 residues. CDR1 is MGHRA and CDR2 is YSYEKL in the germline V gene. CDR3 sequence (DNA): TGCGCCAGCAGCCCGTGGACAGGGGGCACCAAAAACATTCAGTACTTC. Translating gives CASSPWTGGTKNIQYF.

This chain connects TRBV19 to TRBJ1-4; no firm D call. This CDR3 spans 14 amino acids. Germline V lookup: CDR1 LNHDA, CDR2 SQIVND (reference sequence). V was trimmed by 3 bases and J by 4 bases, leaving 9 bases between them. The CDR3 DNA reads TGTGCCAGTAGTATCGCTCTCAGTAATGAAAAACTGTTTTTT. Its protein is CASSIALSNEKLFF.

The chain recombines TRBV9 with TRBJ2-2, with D tentatively TRBD2 (5 bases). V was shortened by 1 base and J by 6 bases, with 13 bases between the two germline ends. CDR3 length: 15 amino acids. Germline V CDR1 and CDR2: SGDLS, YYNGEE. The CDR3 is CASSVNVGVAGELFF. For the CDR3, the DNA is TGTGCCAGCAGCGTAAATGTGGGAGTGGCCGGGGAGCTGTTTTTT.

The genes are TRBV18 and TRBJ1-1, with TRBD1 matching 7 bases. V dropped 1 base and J dropped 7; count of bases not matched to a gene: 6. There are 14 residues in the CDR3. Looked up from germline, CDR1 is KGHSH and CDR2 is LQKENI. CDR3 nucleotides: TGTGCCAGCTCACCACTAACTGACAGGGATGAAGCTTTCTTT. Translated: CASSPLTDRDEAFF.

The chain's CDR3 is CASSEGGSAFF. Written as DNA, the CDR3 is TGTGCCAGCAGCGAAGGGGGAAGTGCTTTCTTT. The chain combines TRBV7-6 with TRBJ1-1, with a weak D call TRBD1 (6 bases). Germline CDR1 is SGHVS and CDR2 is FNYEAQ. V lost 5 bases, J lost 11 bases, and 12 bases lay in between. This CDR3 region has 11 residues. The full variable domain, with the rest looked up from reference TRBV7-6 and TRBJ1-1, is GAGVSQSPRYKVTKRGQDVALRCDPISGHVSLYWYRQALGQGPEFLTYFNYEAQQDKSGLPNDRFSAERPEGSISTLTIQRTEQRDSAMYRCASSEGGSAFFGQGTRLTVV.

The rearrangement links TRBV7-9 to TRBJ1-1, with D hard to call. The germline V gene encodes CDR1 SEHNR and CDR2 FQNEAQ (reference sequence). With 5 bases removed from V and 6 bases from J, the gap between germline ends came to 13 bases. CDR3 size: 13 residues. The CDR3 bases are TGTGCCAGCAGCCTGACGACTTCCTCTGAAGCTTTCTTT. The encoded protein is CASSLTTSSEAFF.

A note on this clone: The sample has other DNA sequences that encode this CDR3 too. This rearrangement joins TRBV6-5 to TRBJ2-7, with D perhaps matching TRBD2 (6 bases). V lost 4 bases and J 7 bases, leaving 14 bases between the germline ends. The CDR3 extends over 13 amino acids. In germline, CDR1 is MNHEY, CDR2 SVGAGI. This CDR3 is CASSSGAPREQYF. CDR3 nucleotide sequence: TGTGCCAGCAGTTCGGGAGCTCCACGGGAGCAGTACTTC.

The rearrangement links TRBV5-1 to TRBJ2-5, with 8 nucleotides matching TRBD2. Germline V gene lookup returns CDR1 SGHRS and CDR2 YFSETQ. V lost 3 bases and J lost 4; bases outside the gene matches: 14. This CDR3 comprises 17 residues. The CDR3 loop reads CASSSPGRGARGETQYF. Written as DNA, the CDR3 is TGCGCCAGCAGCTCCCCCGGGAGGGGGGCGAGAGGAGAGACCCAGTACTTC.

V usage is TRBV6-5 and J usage is TRBJ1-2; 7 bases map to TRBD1. The germline V gene has CDR1 MNHEY and CDR2 SVGAGI. This CDR3 is 13 amino acids long. J lost 2 bases, V lost 7 bases, and 4 bases had no gene match. For the CDR3, the DNA is TGTGCCAGCAAAACAGGGGACAACTATGGCTACACCTTC. Its protein product is CASKTGDNYGYTF.